These 27 T cell receptor beta chains were all obtained from the same sample, sequenced in a study of blood T cell repertoires in COVID-19. This table comes from immunoSEQ multiplex PCR, and its TCRdb copy is limited to in-frame clones, with some not included. The data hold some 200,000 clones, with around 81% observed a single time. The source material was PBMCs or T cells enriched from blood (not recorded which). The receptor source for this set is a woman in her 50s with acute COVID-19.

This rearrangement joins TRBV5-1 to TRBJ2-5; D unresolved. The ends were cut back, 0 bases at V and 1 base at J, with 7 bases in the middle. This CDR3 spans 14 amino acids. Germline V gives CDR1 SGHRS, CDR2 YFSETQ. The CDR3: CASSLVFLQETQYF. In nucleotides, the CDR3 is TGCGCCAGCAGCTTGGTCTTCCTCCAAGAGACCCAGTACTTC.

The chain's CDR3 is CAISQKGERYEQYF. The CDR3 DNA reads TGTGCCATCAGTCAAAAGGGGGAAAGGTACGAGCAGTACTTC. The chain recombines TRBV10-3 with TRBJ2-7; perhaps TRBD1 as D (6 bases). Trimming removed 5 bases at V and 4 bases at J, with 15 bases between. The CDR3 runs to 14 residues. CDR1 is ENHRY and CDR2 is SYGVKD in the germline V gene.

This sequence joins TRBV19 and TRBJ2-5, with TRBD2 matching 8 bases. Germline CDR1 LNHDA, CDR2 SQIVND (reference sequence). V lost 5 bases to trimming and J lost 9 bases; unmatched junction nucleotides: 5. The CDR3 sequence is 12 residues long. CDR3 residues: CASSHLGGAQYF. In nucleotides, the CDR3 is TGTGCCAGTAGTCATCTCGGGGGGGCCCAGTACTTC.

The chain recombines TRBV5-1 with TRBJ2-7; 10 positions match TRBD2. Germline CDR1 reads SGHRS; CDR2 reads YFSETQ. V shed 0 bases, J shed 0 bases, and the junction held 0 bases outside the gene matches. This CDR3 contains 15 residues. The CDR3 sequence: CASSLASGGSYEQYF. CDR3 nucleotide sequence: TGCGCCAGCAGCTTGGCTAGCGGGGGCTCCTACGAGCAGTACTTC.

The chain has TRBV7-2 and TRBJ1-3; 8 positions match TRBD1. In germline, CDR1 is SGHTA, CDR2 FQGNSA. The trim removed 5 bases at V and 0 bases at J, leaving 3 bases unmatched. This CDR3 contains 15 residues. For the CDR3, the DNA is TGTGCCAGCAGCGGACAGGGTTTCTCTGGAAACACCATATATTTT. It is translated as CASSGQGFSGNTIYF.

The chain combines TRBV19 with TRBJ1-1, with 8 bases lining up with TRBD1. The CDR3 extends over 13 amino acids. V was pared by 9 bases and J by 8 bases, with 11 bases of the junction left unmatched. CDR1 and CDR2 from the germline V gene are LNHDA and SQIVND (reference sequence). The CDR3 protein is CASIGQGISEAFF. For the CDR3, the DNA is TGTGCCAGCATAGGACAGGGAATCTCCGAAGCTTTCTTT. Based on the CDR3 plus reference TRBV19 and TRBJ1-1, the full variable domain is DGGITQSPKYLFRKEGQNVTLSCEQNLNHDAMYWYRQDPGQGLRLIYYSQIVNDFQKGDIAEGYSVSREKKESFPLTVTSAQKNPTAFYLCASIGQGISEAFFGQGTRLTVV.

In this sample, this clone turned up once. The genes are TRBV2 and TRBJ1-5; TRBD1 agrees at 9 bases. The CDR3 consists of 14 residues. V shed 5 bases, J shed 7 bases, and the junction held 6 bases outside the gene matches. The germline CDR1 and CDR2 sequences are SNHLY and FYNNEI. The DNA of the CDR3 is TGTGCCAGCAGTCCCGACAGGGGGGCACAGCCCCAGCATTTT. The encoded protein is CASSPDRGAQPQHF.

This rearrangement joins TRBV24-1 to TRBJ2-7, with 10 bases lining up with TRBD1. The length of the CDR3 is 18 residues. Germline CDR1 and CDR2: KGHDR and SFDVKD. V was clipped by 7 bases and J by 2 bases; unmatched bases: 16. CDR3 DNA sequence: TGTGCCACCAGGAAAAGGGGACAGGGGTTAAGTTTGGCCTACGAGCAGTACTTC. Residues: CATRKRGQGLSLAYEQYF.

The rearrangement joins TRBV5-1 to TRBJ1-2; tentatively, D is TRBD1 (5 bases). V was cut by 0 bases and J by 8 bases, with 14 bases left in between. The CDR3 is made up of 14 amino acids. Germline loops: CDR1 SGHRS, CDR2 YFSETQ. CDR3 in DNA: TGCGCCAGCAGCTTGGGCTCCAGGGTTGACGGCTACACCTTC. Translated: CASSLGSRVDGYTF.

The CDR3 DNA is TGTGCCAGCAGCCTCGGGACTAGCGGGGTAGAGACCCAGTACTTC. This encodes CASSLGTSGVETQYF. This chain uses TRBV3-1 (or the pseudogene TRBV3-2) with TRBJ2-5; 13 positions agree with TRBD2. The V and J ends lost 4 bases and 4 bases, in that order; junction bases with no gene match: 3. The CDR3 consists of 15 residues. CDR1 LGHDT and CDR2 YNNKEL come from the germline V gene (reference sequence).

The rearrangement links TRBV7-2 to TRBJ2-7; 8 positions match TRBD1. V lost 1 base, J lost 4 bases, and 9 bases stayed unmatched. The CDR3 runs 16 residues. Germline-derived CDR1 and CDR2 are SGHTA and FQGNSA. The CDR3 DNA is TGTGCCAGCAGCTTAGTCTTCGGACAGGGTACTTACGAGCAGTACTTC. It codes for CASSLVFGQGTYEQYF.

Note on this clone: Other DNA sequences within the sample encode an identical CDR3. The V call is TRBV7-2, the J call TRBJ2-7; D is unresolved. Deletions cut 1 base from V and 5 bases from J, with 9 bases between. The germline V gene has CDR1 SGHTA and CDR2 FQGNSA. This CDR3 comprises 13 residues. The CDR3 sequence: CASSLVASHEQYF. DNA of the CDR3: TGTGCCAGCAGCTTAGTTGCGAGCCACGAGCAGTACTTC.

The chain combines TRBV7-9 with TRBJ2-7, with 7 bases aligning to TRBD1. CDR3 length equals 13 residues. Germline assignment: CDR1 SEHNR and CDR2 FQNEAQ (reference sequence). Trimming at V came to 5 bases and at J to 7 bases, leaving 8 bases not matched to a gene. Here the CDR3 reads CASSAGTAKEQYF. The DNA for the CDR3 is TGTGCCAGCAGCGCTGGGACAGCGAAAGAGCAGTACTTC.

This chain connects TRBV19 to TRBJ1-1; 7 bases fit TRBD1. V lost 6 bases and J lost 5; bases outside the gene matches: 3. Germline V gene data show CDR1 as LNHDA and CDR2 as SQIVND (reference sequence). There are 12 residues in the CDR3. DNA of the CDR3: TGTGCCAGTAGCGCAGGGGGTACTGAAGCTTTCTTT. Translating gives CASSAGGTEAFF.

This chain connects TRBV5-1 to TRBJ2-7, with 7 bases fitting TRBD1. Germline V gives CDR1 SGHRS, CDR2 YFSETQ. Trimming removed 4 bases from V and 9 bases from J; junction bases left unmatched: 10. The CDR3 extends over 13 amino acids. The CDR3 sequence is CASSHTQGLRQYF. The CDR3 nucleotides are TGCGCCAGCAGCCACACACAGGGGTTACGGCAGTACTTC. Supplemented by reference TRBV5-1 and TRBJ2-7, the full variable domain reads KAGVTQTPRYLIKTRGQQVTLSCSPISGHRSVSWYQQTPGQGLQFLFEYFSETQRNKGNFPGRFSGRQFSNSRSEMNVSTLELGDSALYLCASSHTQGLRQYFGPGTRLTVT.

V is TRBV18 and J is TRBJ2-2; D unresolved. V gave up 4 bases and J gave up 3 bases, with 9 bases separating them. Per the germline V gene, CDR1 is KGHSH and CDR2 is LQKENI. This CDR3 has 14 amino acids. The CDR3, as DNA: TGTGCCAGCTCACTTTTACTTGACACCGGGGAGCTGTTTTTT. The encoded protein is CASSLLLDTGELFF.

This chain links TRBV28 with TRBJ1-2; 7 bases match TRBD1. The CDR3 loop spans 15 amino acids. J lost 0 bases, V lost 3 bases, and 4 bases had no gene match. The germline gives CDR1 MDHEN, CDR2 SYDVKM. CDR3 bases: TGTGCCAGCAGTTTGGAGGGGGCATCTAACTATGGCTACACCTTC. Translated: CASSLEGASNYGYTF.

This clone was counted a few times. The chain is built from TRBV5-4 and TRBJ2-2; 13 bases align to TRBD2. J gave up 7 bases and V 0 bases, and 6 bases lay outside the gene matches. Germline-derived CDR1 and CDR2 are SGHNT and YYREEE (reference sequence). This CDR3 comprises 17 residues. The CDR3 nucleotides read TGTGCCAGCAGCTTGGGGGGACTAGCGGGAAAGGTCGGGGAGCTGTTTTTT. Translated, it gives CASSLGGLAGKVGELFF.

The chain links TRBV28 to TRBJ1-4; 7 positions match TRBD1. Germline V gene data show CDR1 as MDHEN and CDR2 as SYDVKM. V gave up 5 bases and J gave up 4 bases; unmatched junction bases: 19. The CDR3 consists of 19 residues. The CDR3 is CASSQPRTGSRVGNEKLFF. The DNA of the CDR3 is TGTGCCAGCAGTCAACCCCGGACAGGATCTCGGGTTGGTAATGAAAAACTGTTTTTT.

The chain links TRBV7-2 to TRBJ2-1, with 9 bases aligning to TRBD1. V lost 0 bases, J lost 4 bases, and 4 bases stayed unmatched. This CDR3 contains 16 residues. The germline V gene encodes CDR1 SGHTA and CDR2 FQGNSA. The CDR3 here is CASSLAGQGGYNEQFF. CDR3 DNA: TGTGCCAGCAGCTTAGCGGGACAGGGAGGGTACAATGAGCAGTTCTTC.

CDR3: CASSLASSGNSNTGELFF. DNA of the CDR3: TGTGCCAGCAGCTTAGCGTCTAGCGGCAACTCGAACACCGGGGAGCTGTTTTTT. The J gene is TRBJ2-2, the V gene TRBV7-6; 7 nucleotides line up with TRBD2. The CDR3 covers 18 residues. CDR1 and CDR2 from the germline V gene are SGHVS and FNYEAQ. V shed 0 bases and J 0 bases; nucleotides not matched to a gene: 7.

The genes are TRBV28 and TRBJ2-7, with D perhaps TRBD2 (7 bases). The CDR3 consists of 15 residues. Trimming stripped 6 bases from V and 4 bases from J, with 19 bases between. CDR1 is MDHEN, CDR2 SYDVKM, per germline. DNA for the CDR3: TGTGCCAGCAGGCGGGGGCCTACGAGGGGGTACGAGCAGTACTTC. Protein product: CASRRGPTRGYEQYF. The full variable domain, completed using reference TRBV28 and TRBJ2-7, is DVKVTQSSRYLVKRTGEKVFLECVQDMDHENMFWYRQDPGLGLRLIYFSYDVKMKEKGDIPEGYSVSREKKERFSLILESASTNQTSMYLCASRRGPTRGYEQYFGPGTRLTVT.

The chain joins TRBV28 to TRBJ2-1; 10 bases align to TRBD2. Trimming cost V 5 bases and J 4 bases; bases outside gene matches: 8. The V gene's germline CDR1 is MDHEN and CDR2 SYDVKM. The CDR3 has 16 residues. The CDR3 protein is CASSTLGLAAYNEQFF. In nucleotides, the CDR3 is TGTGCCAGCAGTACCCTCGGACTAGCGGCTTACAATGAGCAGTTCTTC.

The chain uses TRBV7-2 and TRBJ2-3; D is ambiguous. The germline V and J ends were trimmed by 2 bases and 3 bases, with 6 bases remaining between them. The CDR3 is made up of 13 amino acids. Germline CDR1 reads SGHTA; CDR2 reads FQGNSA. CDR3 coding DNA: TGTGCCAGCAGCTTACAGTGGACAGATACGCAGTATTTT. The encoded protein is CASSLQWTDTQYF.

This clone was seen only a few times. The gene calls are TRBV29-1 and TRBJ1-2, with D perhaps matching TRBD1 (6 bases). The CDR3 runs 14 residues. Trimming shortened V by 2 bases and J by 1 base, and 11 bases separated the two germline ends. Germline V CDR1 and CDR2: SQVTM, ANQGSEA. CDR3 region: CSVEWTANNYGYTF. For the CDR3, the DNA is TGCAGCGTTGAATGGACAGCCAATAACTATGGCTACACCTTC.

This clone was counted a few times. The rearrangement joins TRBV7-9 to TRBJ1-2; TRBD1 matches at 8 bases. The CDR3 has 17 amino acids. Trimming at V came to 5 bases and at J to 8 bases, leaving 19 bases not matched to a gene. Germline V gene lookup returns CDR1 SEHNR and CDR2 FQNEAQ (reference sequence). CDR3 coding DNA: TGTGCCAGCAGCCCAGAACTGGACAGGGCACGGTACCGCGGCTACACCTTC. Amino acid sequence: CASSPELDRARYRGYTF.

The chain combines TRBV14 with TRBJ2-2; D is perhaps TRBD2 (6 bases). Looked up from germline, CDR1 is SGHDN and CDR2 is FVKESK. Trimming pared 4 bases from V and 7 bases from J, leaving 10 bases between. This CDR3 contains 13 residues. DNA of the CDR3: TGTGCCAGCAGCCGACTAGGCGGCGGGGAGCTGTTTTTT. It specifies CASSRLGGGELFF.